A single sample is the source of the 29 T cell receptor beta chains below, sequenced in a study of blood T cell repertoires in COVID-19. Method: immunoSEQ multiplex PCR; TCRdb's copy keeps in-frame clones and lacks some. The repertoire holds approximately 30,000 clones, with roughly 85% as singletons. Input material: peripheral blood. The receptors here all came from a human donor with acute or convalescent COVID-19. The donor label of this sample is uncertain.

J is TRBJ1-2 and V is TRBV5-4; 7 nucleotides align to TRBD1. The junction had 0 bases not matched to a gene; V was cut back by 2 bases and J by 2 bases. Germline V gene lookup returns CDR1 SGHNT and CDR2 YYREEE (reference sequence). This CDR3 spans 13 amino acids. The CDR3 sequence is CASSLQGNYGYTF. DNA for the CDR3: TGTGCCAGCAGCTTACAGGGGAACTATGGCTACACCTTC.

This chain joins TRBV9 and TRBJ1-2, with 11 bases matching TRBD1. Germline V lookup: CDR1 SGDLS, CDR2 YYNGEE. The CDR3 totals 14 residues. V trimming: 6 bases; J trimming: 4 bases; junction bases outside the gene matches: 5. The CDR3 sequence: CASTGTGGGYGYTF. Written as DNA, the CDR3 is TGTGCCAGCACCGGGACAGGGGGAGGCTATGGCTACACCTTC.

The chain combines TRBV4-3 with TRBJ1-4, with D possibly being TRBD1 (5 bases). The length of the CDR3 is 18 residues. V lost 1 base to trimming and J lost 4 bases, with 19 bases between them. The germline gives CDR1 LGHNA, CDR2 YSLEER. The CDR3 coding sequence is TGCGCCAGCAGCCAAGGGCCCTCGTTAGGGGTTTTTAATGAAAAACTGTTTTTT. It yields the protein CASSQGPSLGVFNEKLFF.

The chain employs TRBV5-5 and TRBJ1-1; D might be TRBD1 (6 bases). The CDR3 spans 12 residues. CDR1 is SGHKS and CDR2 is YYEKEE in the germline V gene (reference sequence). Trimming removed 4 bases at V and 7 bases at J, with 11 bases between. The CDR3 loop is CASSRGTREAFF. In nucleotides, the CDR3 is TGTGCCAGCAGCCGTGGGACACGTGAAGCTTTCTTT.

The gene calls are TRBV7-3 and TRBJ2-7, with 7 bases matching TRBD2. This CDR3 has 15 residues. V lost 2 bases and J lost 6; bases outside the gene matches: 10. In germline, CDR1 is SGHTA, CDR2 FQGTGA. CDR3: CASSLLVAGAGEQYF. CDR3 sequence (DNA): TGTGCCAGCAGCTTATTGGTTGCGGGAGCGGGCGAGCAGTACTTC.

This chain links TRBV7-2 with TRBJ1-2, with 9 bases lining up with TRBD1. Trimming cost V 4 bases and J 8 bases; bases outside gene matches: 8. The CDR3 sequence is 14 residues long. Germline assignment: CDR1 SGHTA and CDR2 FQGNSA. The CDR3 loop reads CASSSGQGERGYTF. CDR3 coding DNA: TGTGCCAGCAGCTCGGGACAGGGTGAGAGAGGCTACACCTTC.

This rearrangement joins TRBV28 to TRBJ1-4; D is undetermined. The germline CDR1 and CDR2 sequences are MDHEN and SYDVKM. The CDR3 totals 12 residues. Trimming removed 2 bases from V and 8 bases from J, with 6 bases in between. Written as DNA, the CDR3 is TGTGCCAGCAGTTTAGCCGGGGAAAAACTGTTTTTT. It translates to CASSLAGEKLFF.

The gene calls are TRBV5-5 and TRBJ1-5, with 8 positions matching TRBD1. Trimming took 2 bases from V and 4 from J; bases not matched to a gene: 8. Germline V CDR1 and CDR2: SGHKS, YYEKEE (reference sequence). The CDR3 runs 16 residues. Here the CDR3 DNA reads TGTGCCAGCAGCTTTCTTCCAGGGGGCACGAATCAGCCCCAGCATTTT. Translation gives CASSFLPGGTNQPQHF.

The V call is TRBV1, the J call TRBJ1-6. TRBV1 corresponds to a pseudogene. This CDR3 is built from 12 residues. The CDR3 bases are TGCACCAGCGGGGAGTATAATTCACCCCTCCACTTT. It specifies CTSGEYNSPLHF.

This sequence joins TRBV3-1 (or the pseudogene TRBV3-2) and TRBJ1-1, with a weak D call TRBD1 (5 bases). The CDR3 has 13 residues. The germline CDR1 and CDR2 sequences are LGHDT and YNNKEL (reference sequence). V was pared by 1 base and J by 5 bases, with 8 bases between. The CDR3 sequence: CASSQVGGTEAFF. Here the CDR3 DNA reads TGTGCCAGCAGCCAAGTGGGGGGGACTGAAGCTTTCTTT.

The rearrangement uses TRBV21-1 and TRBJ2-3; TRBD1, the D gene given by the table, was not confirmed from the DNA. TRBV21-1 is a documented pseudogene. This CDR3 comprises 15 residues. The CDR3: CASSQDRGHTDTQYF. The CDR3 DNA is TGTGCCAGCAGCCAGGACAGGGGCCACACAGATACGCAGTATTTT.

V is TRBV27 and J is TRBJ1-2; 8 positions agree with TRBD1. The trim removed 5 bases at V and 4 bases at J, leaving 3 bases unmatched. Per the germline V gene, CDR1 is MNHEY and CDR2 is SMNVEV (reference sequence). The length of the CDR3 is 13 residues. CDR3 nucleotides: TGTGCCAGCAGTACGACAGGGGCCTATGGCTACACCTTC. Amino acids: CASSTTGAYGYTF.

This chain joins TRBV30 and TRBJ2-7; 7 bases match TRBD2. J was trimmed by 5 bases and V by 4 bases; bases with no gene match: 11. This CDR3 is 14 amino acids long. The germline V gene encodes CDR1 GTSNPN and CDR2 SVGIG (reference sequence). The CDR3 is CAWKRDSPNHEQYF. The DNA for the CDR3 is TGTGCCTGGAAGCGGGACTCACCAAATCACGAGCAGTACTTC.

The chain combines TRBV4-3 with TRBJ1-5; D not certain. Germline V gene lookup returns CDR1 LGHNA and CDR2 YSLEER. Trimming removed 0 bases at V and 6 bases at J, with 9 bases between. CDR3 length equals 14 residues. CDR3 in DNA: TGCGCCAGCAGCCAAGAAACAGCAGTTCAGCCCCAGCATTTT. It specifies CASSQETAVQPQHF.

The genes are TRBV27 and TRBJ2-2; TRBD2 matches 12 bases. This CDR3 has 16 amino acids. Germline lookup yields CDR1 MNHEY and CDR2 SMNVEV (reference sequence). The V and J ends lost 5 bases and 5 bases, in that order; junction bases with no gene match: 6. As DNA, the CDR3 is TGTGCCAGCAGTCCACGAGGACTAGCGGGAACCGGGGAGCTGTTTTTT. Translated, it gives CASSPRGLAGTGELFF.

This clone was seen once. This sequence joins TRBV6-4 and TRBJ1-1; tentatively, D is TRBD1 (5 bases). V lost 0 bases and J lost 0, with 8 bases in between. CDR1 MRHNA and CDR2 SNTAGT come from the germline V gene. CDR3 length: 15 amino acids. CDR3 nucleotides: TGTGCCAGCAGTGACTCGACAGCCGTGAACACTGAAGCTTTCTTT. Protein: CASSDSTAVNTEAFF.

This rearrangement joins TRBV19 to TRBJ1-1; D is uncertain. CDR3 length: 15 amino acids. The germline V and J ends were trimmed by 1 base and 0 bases, with 9 bases remaining between them. Germline values: CDR1 LNHDA, CDR2 SQIVND (reference sequence). DNA of the CDR3: TGTGCCAGTAGTATAGGTACGACACTGAACACTGAAGCTTTCTTT. Residues: CASSIGTTLNTEAFF.

This clone was observed once. The V and J genes are TRBV3-1 (or the pseudogene TRBV3-2) and TRBJ1-5; D is ambiguous. The CDR3 is made up of 14 amino acids. Germline loops: CDR1 LGHDT, CDR2 YNNKEL (reference sequence). Deletions cut 3 bases from V and 3 bases from J, with 9 bases between. CDR3: CASSQGSSNQPQHF. CDR3 DNA sequence: TGTGCCAGCAGCCAGGGCAGCTCCAATCAGCCCCAGCATTTT.

The chain joins TRBV2 to TRBJ1-1; possible D gene TRBD1, 6 bases. V shed 6 bases and J shed 7 bases, with 18 bases lying between them. This CDR3 is built from 14 residues. The germline gives CDR1 SNHLY, CDR2 FYNNEI. Here the CDR3 DNA reads TGTGCCAGCAGAGCCGGGACATCCCTCCTTGAAGCTTTCTTT. Translation gives CASRAGTSLLEAFF.

V usage is TRBV30 and J usage is TRBJ1-1; unclear D gene. Looked up from germline, CDR1 is GTSNPN and CDR2 is SVGIG (reference sequence). V shed 1 base and J shed 0 bases, with 12 bases lying between them. The CDR3 is 15 residues long. CDR3 nucleotides: TGTGCCTGGAGTGCCGGAGGGCACATGAACACTGAAGCTTTCTTT. Translated: CAWSAGGHMNTEAFF.

V is TRBV19 and J is TRBJ1-1, with 7 bases identical to TRBD1. The V gene end was trimmed by 4 bases and the J gene end by 3 bases; junction bases not matched to a gene: 2. The V gene's germline CDR1 is LNHDA and CDR2 SQIVND (reference sequence). The CDR3 extends over 13 amino acids. The CDR3 nucleotides are TGTGCCAGTAGTAGCCAGGGGGACACTGAAGCTTTCTTT. Protein product: CASSSQGDTEAFF.

V and J are TRBV10-3 and TRBJ1-1; a weak D match, TRBD1 (5 bases). This CDR3 has 13 residues. Germline V gene sequence: CDR1 ENHRY, CDR2 SYGVKD. Trimming pared 11 bases from V and 2 bases from J, leaving 15 bases between. The CDR3 here is CAVGAERNTEAFF. Written as DNA, the CDR3 is TGTGCCGTTGGGGCTGAACGAAACACTGAAGCTTTCTTT.

In its sample, this clone was seen a few times. The rearrangement links TRBV5-4 to TRBJ1-2; D may be TRBD1 (6 bases). The germline V gene encodes CDR1 SGHNT and CDR2 YYREEE (reference sequence). The V and J ends lost 0 bases and 0 bases respectively, with 18 bases between them. The CDR3 length is 18 residues. CDR3 nucleotides: TGTGCCAGCAGCTTGGGTCAGGGGTCTACCCCCTCTAACTATGGCTACACCTTC. Translating it yields CASSLGQGSTPSNYGYTF.

This rearrangement joins TRBV30 to TRBJ2-7; TRBD2 matches 9 bases. The CDR3 covers 17 residues. CDR1 is GTSNPN and CDR2 is SVGIG in the germline V gene (reference sequence). V dropped 2 bases and J dropped 4; count of bases not matched to a gene: 15. CDR3 sequence reads: CAWSFIYKRGAAYEQYF. In DNA form, the CDR3 reads TGTGCCTGGAGTTTCATTTACAAGCGGGGGGCGGCATACGAGCAGTACTTC.

The V call is TRBV28, the J call TRBJ1-2, with D possibly matching TRBD1 (6 bases). V lost 5 bases to trimming and J lost 3 bases, with 13 bases between them. Germline loops: CDR1 MDHEN, CDR2 SYDVKM. CDR3 length equals 14 residues. The CDR3 DNA reads as TGTGCCAGCAGTACAGGGACGCTTCACTATGGCTACACCTTC. This sequence encodes CASSTGTLHYGYTF.

The chain joins TRBV7-8 to TRBJ2-1; 8 bases align to TRBD2. Losses at the gene ends were 5 bases for V and 8 bases for J; bases not matched to a gene: 14. The CDR3 consists of 16 residues. The germline CDR1 and CDR2 sequences are SGHVS and FQNEAQ. CDR3 sequence reads: CASSGGSGGRIYEQFF. In DNA form, the CDR3 reads TGTGCCAGCAGCGGAGGATCGGGAGGGAGGATCTATGAGCAGTTCTTC. The complete variable domain, with remaining parts taken from reference TRBV7-8 and TRBJ2-1, reads GAGVSQSPRYKVAKRGQDVALRCDPISGHVSLFWYQQALGQGPEFLTYFQNEAQLDKSGLPSDRFFAERPEGSVSTLKIQRTQQEDSAVYLCASSGGSGGRIYEQFFGPGTRLTVL.

This sequence joins TRBV5-4 and TRBJ1-2; D is possibly TRBD1 (6 bases). The germline gives CDR1 SGHNT, CDR2 YYREEE (reference sequence). There are 13 residues in the CDR3. V was shortened by 4 bases and J by 8 bases, with 15 bases between the two germline ends. In DNA, the CDR3 is TGTGCCAGCAGCCCTGCGAACAGGGAGGGCTACACCTTC. The encoded protein is CASSPANREGYTF.

The V call is TRBV30, the J call TRBJ1-1, with a weak D call TRBD1 (5 bases). CDR1 GTSNPN and CDR2 SVGIG come from the germline V gene (reference sequence). The CDR3 spans 15 residues. The V and J ends lost 4 bases and 0 bases respectively, with 15 bases between them. CDR3 amino acids: CAWTSGEGVNTEAFF. The CDR3 nucleotides are TGTGCCTGGACCAGTGGAGAAGGGGTGAACACTGAAGCTTTCTTT. Drawing the rest from reference TRBV30 and TRBJ1-1, the complete variable domain is SQTIHQWPATLVQPVGSPLSLECTVEGTSNPNLYWYRQAAGRGLQLLFYSVGIGQISSEVPQNLSASRPQDRQFILSSKKLLLSDSGFYLCAWTSGEGVNTEAFFGQGTRLTVV.

The chain employs TRBV28 and TRBJ2-2, with 7 nucleotides matching TRBD1. Trimming at V came to 6 bases and at J to 1 base, leaving 8 bases not matched to a gene. The CDR3 length is 16 residues. Looked up from germline, CDR1 is MDHEN and CDR2 is SYDVKM. DNA for the CDR3: TGTGCCAGCAGACGCGCCGGGACAGTGAACACCGGGGAGCTGTTTTTT. Translation: CASRRAGTVNTGELFF.